The 21 T cell receptor beta chains given below trace back to one sample, sequenced in a study of T cell responses to AZD1222 COVID-19 vaccine. Assay used: immunoSEQ multiplex PCR; TCRdb lists only in-frame clones, some missing. This table has around 90,000 clones, about 93% appearing once. The sequenced sample was peripheral blood, obtained on day 0 of MenACWY control vaccination. Receptors originate from an adult in good health.

The gene calls are TRBV27 and TRBJ1-1; D uncertain. The CDR3 totals 12 residues. Germline V gives CDR1 MNHEY, CDR2 SMNVEV (reference sequence). Trimming took off 7 bases at V and 1 base at J, with 7 bases between the two ends. The CDR3 DNA reads as TGTGCCAGCAAGCGGGAGAACACTGAAGCTTTCTTT. It specifies CASKRENTEAFF.

The V call is TRBV9, the J call TRBJ1-6; 9 nucleotides match TRBD1. The length of the CDR3 is 15 residues. From germline, CDR1 is SGDLS and CDR2 YYNGEE. Trimming took 4 bases from V and 6 from J; bases not matched to a gene: 5. The CDR3 protein is CASSPTGGRNSPLHF. As DNA, the CDR3 is TGTGCCAGCAGCCCGACAGGGGGGCGTAATTCACCCCTCCACTTT.

V usage is TRBV24-1 and J usage is TRBJ2-2; D possibly corresponds to TRBD2 (8 bases). The CDR3 consists of 17 residues. The germline CDR1 and CDR2 sequences are KGHDR and SFDVKD. With 5 bases removed from V and 7 bases from J, the gap between germline ends came to 22 bases. For the CDR3, the DNA is TGTGCCACCAGTGCCGCCACCGGGAGGGGGCGCATCGGGGAGCTGTTTTTT. Translating it yields CATSAATGRGRIGELFF.

This rearrangement joins TRBV11-2 to TRBJ2-3, with D perhaps matching TRBD1 (6 bases). Germline assignment: CDR1 SGHAT and CDR2 FQNNGV. The CDR3 extends over 15 amino acids. Trimming took 4 bases from V and 0 from J, leaving 11 bases between them. CDR3 DNA sequence: TGTGCCAGCAGCTCCCGACAGGAGAGCACAGATACGCAGTATTTT. Encoded protein: CASSSRQESTDTQYF.

This clone came up a few times. This sequence joins TRBV9 and TRBJ1-6; D might be TRBD1 (5 bases). The CDR3 runs to 15 residues. Trimming took off 1 base at V and 6 bases at J, with 11 bases between the two ends. The germline CDR1 and CDR2 sequences are SGDLS and YYNGEE. CDR3 in amino acids: CASSVMAGSNSPLHF. CDR3 nucleotides: TGTGCCAGCAGCGTAATGGCAGGGAGTAATTCACCCCTCCACTTT.

This sequence joins TRBV27 and TRBJ1-5; D may be TRBD1 (5 bases). CDR3 length: 15 amino acids. Looked up from germline, CDR1 is MNHEY and CDR2 is SMNVEV (reference sequence). V gave up 6 bases and J gave up 6 bases, with 18 bases separating them. CDR3 in amino acids: CASSESGPRSQPQHF. Written as DNA, the CDR3 is TGTGCCAGCAGCGAATCGGGACCTCGTTCTCAGCCCCAGCATTTT.

This rearrangement joins TRBV5-6 to TRBJ1-5, with 11 bases aligning to TRBD1. The CDR3 totals 16 residues. V gave up 1 base and J gave up 6 bases; unmatched junction bases: 6. Germline CDR1 and CDR2: SGHDT and YYEEEE. DNA for the CDR3: TGTGCCAGCAGCTTGACCGGACAGGGGGCTTCTCAGCCCCAGCATTTT. It yields the protein CASSLTGQGASQPQHF.

This rearrangement joins TRBV12-1 to TRBJ1-2; TRBD1 is the table's D call, not checked against the DNA. TRBV12-1 is classified as a pseudogene. The CDR3 is 13 amino acids. For the CDR3, the DNA is TGTGCCAGCAGCTCATCAGGGGCGGATGGCTACACCTTC. Translated, it gives CASSSSGADGYTF.

The V call is TRBV5-5, the J call TRBJ2-7; D is unclear. Germline-derived CDR1 and CDR2 are SGHKS and YYEKEE (reference sequence). This CDR3 spans 12 amino acids. Trimming left V 4 bases short and J 5 bases short, with 10 bases between. The CDR3 region has the DNA TGTGCCAGCAGCCGGACGGTGGACGAGCAGTACTTC. It translates to CASSRTVDEQYF.

The V and J genes are TRBV6-5 and TRBJ1-2; maybe TRBD1 (6 bases). This CDR3 is 15 amino acids long. V lost 5 bases, J lost 0 bases, and 13 bases lay in between. Germline V lookup: CDR1 MNHEY, CDR2 SVGAGI. CDR3: CASSTRQETNYGYTF. Here the CDR3 DNA reads TGTGCCAGCAGTACCCGACAGGAAACTAACTATGGCTACACCTTC.

The rearrangement joins TRBV19 to TRBJ2-2; 13 bases are shared with TRBD2. CDR1 is LNHDA and CDR2 is SQIVND in the germline V gene (reference sequence). The V and J ends lost 5 bases and 6 bases, in that order; junction bases with no gene match: 18. This CDR3 contains 20 residues. CDR3 loop: CASSYSFGLAGDRGAGELFF. The CDR3 DNA reads TGTGCCAGTAGTTACTCCTTCGGACTAGCGGGAGATCGCGGCGCCGGGGAGCTGTTTTTT.

This sequence joins TRBV7-3 and TRBJ2-5; 12 bases map to TRBD2. The CDR3 is 15 residues long. The V segment lost 5 bases and the J segment 5 bases; nucleotides outside the gene matches: 6. Germline-derived CDR1 and CDR2 are SGHTA and FQGTGA. The CDR3 DNA follows: TGTGCCAGCAGCGTCCTAGCGGGAGGGCAGGAGACCCAGTACTTC. Translated: CASSVLAGGQETQYF.

The chain recombines TRBV7-2 with TRBJ2-2; possible D gene TRBD1, 6 bases. Germline V CDR1 and CDR2: SGHTA, FQGNSA. The CDR3 loop spans 13 amino acids. Trimming pared 6 bases from V and 1 base from J, leaving 6 bases between. In DNA form, the CDR3 reads TGTGCCAGCAGAGGGGGGAACACCGGGGAGCTGTTTTTT. The encoded protein is CASRGGNTGELFF.

This rearrangement joins TRBV2 to TRBJ2-1, with TRBD1 matching 7 bases. The CDR3 is made up of 15 amino acids. The V gene end was trimmed by 5 bases and the J gene end by 4 bases; junction bases not matched to a gene: 8. Germline loops: CDR1 SNHLY, CDR2 FYNNEI. The CDR3 DNA follows: TGTGCCAGCAGTTTAGACAGGGAGTTGTACAATGAGCAGTTCTTC. This translates into CASSLDRELYNEQFF.

The rearrangement joins TRBV2 to TRBJ1-2; TRBD1 matches 8 bases. The ends lost 6 bases at V and 2 bases at J; junction bases unmatched: 5. CDR1 is SNHLY and CDR2 is FYNNEI in the germline V gene. The CDR3 loop spans 14 amino acids. CDR3 DNA: TGTGCCAGCAGAGAGGGGACAGGCAACTATGGCTACACCTTC. Translated: CASREGTGNYGYTF.

The chain carries TRBV2 and TRBJ2-2; 10 bases are shared with TRBD1. Germline V gene data show CDR1 as SNHLY and CDR2 as FYNNEI. This CDR3 region has 16 residues. V was clipped by 6 bases and J by 4 bases; unmatched bases: 8. For the CDR3, the DNA is TGTGCCAGCAGATCAGACAGGGGGCGCAGCACCGGGGAGCTGTTTTTT. It is translated as CASRSDRGRSTGELFF.

This sequence joins TRBV4-1 and TRBJ1-1, with a possible D match to TRBD1 (6 bases). Germline V lookup: CDR1 MGHRA, CDR2 YSYEKL. There are 16 residues in the CDR3. The germline V and J ends were trimmed by 1 base and 4 bases, with 16 bases remaining between them. CDR3 in amino acids: CASSQGPGGPSTEAFF. CDR3 in DNA: TGCGCCAGCAGCCAAGGTCCGGGGGGGCCCTCCACTGAAGCTTTCTTT.

The V call is TRBV7-9, the J call TRBJ1-1; D is ambiguous. This CDR3 region has 12 residues. V was trimmed by 6 bases and J by 1 base, leaving 6 bases between them. Germline assignment: CDR1 SEHNR and CDR2 FQNEAQ (reference sequence). CDR3 amino acids: CASSGQNTEAFF. The CDR3 DNA sequence: TGTGCCAGCAGTGGGCAGAACACTGAAGCTTTCTTT.

The chain joins TRBV3-1 (or the pseudogene TRBV3-2) to TRBJ1-4; possibly TRBD1 for D (5 bases). V was cut by 3 bases and J by 7 bases, with 9 bases left in between. The CDR3 is 13 amino acids. Germline V CDR1 and CDR2: LGHDT, YNNKEL (reference sequence). The CDR3 DNA follows: TGTGCCAGCAGCCATCGGGGCGGTGAAAAACTGTTTTTT. It specifies CASSHRGGEKLFF.

The chain recombines TRBV5-4 with TRBJ2-2; 11 bases agree with TRBD1. The J segment lost 1 base and the V segment lost 9 bases, leaving 5 bases of the junction unmatched. There are 15 residues in the CDR3. Germline V gene lookup returns CDR1 SGHNT and CDR2 YYREEE (reference sequence). For the CDR3, the DNA is TGTGCCACCCCGGGACAGGGGGTGAACACCGGGGAGCTGTTTTTT. Protein product: CATPGQGVNTGELFF.

J is TRBJ1-1 and V is TRBV19, with unresolved D. The CDR3 extends over 15 amino acids. The V end lost 2 bases, the J end lost 1 base, and 11 bases lay between the germline ends. Germline loops: CDR1 LNHDA, CDR2 SQIVND (reference sequence). The CDR3 spells CASSIFRAGNTEAFF. The CDR3 bases are TGTGCCAGTAGTATATTTCGGGCGGGGAACACTGAAGCTTTCTTT.